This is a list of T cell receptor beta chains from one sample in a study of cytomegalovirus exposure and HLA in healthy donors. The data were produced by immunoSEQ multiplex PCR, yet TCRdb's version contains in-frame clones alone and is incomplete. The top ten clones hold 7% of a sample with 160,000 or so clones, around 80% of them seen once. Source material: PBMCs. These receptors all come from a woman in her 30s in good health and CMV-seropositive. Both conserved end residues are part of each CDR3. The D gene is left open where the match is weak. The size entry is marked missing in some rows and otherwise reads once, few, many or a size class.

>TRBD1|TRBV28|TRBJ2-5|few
TGTGCCAGCAGTTCCACAGGGGGCCCAATTACCCAGTACTTC
CASSSTGGPITQYF
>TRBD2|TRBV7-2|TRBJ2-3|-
TGTGCCAGCAGCTTTCGGACAGGAACTAGCGGGGGCACAGATACGCAGTATTTT
CASSFRTGTSGGTDTQYF
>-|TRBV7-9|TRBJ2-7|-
TGTGCCAGCAGCTTGCCCAGGGACTCTTTCTTCGAGCAGTACTTC
CASSLPRDSFFEQYF
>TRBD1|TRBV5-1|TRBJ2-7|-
TGCGCCAGCAGCTTTTTACAGGGGAACGAGCAGTACTTC
CASSFLQGNEQYF
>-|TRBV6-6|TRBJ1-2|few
TGTGCCAGCAGTTACTCAGGCGGGGAGTATGGCTACACCTTC
CASSYSGGEYGYTF
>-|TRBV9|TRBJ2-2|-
TGTGCCAGCAGCCCCAGACGGACTGGGGTCGGGGGCGGGGAGCTGTTTTTT
CASSPRRTGVGGGELFF
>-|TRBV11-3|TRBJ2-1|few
TGTGCCAGCAGCCGACTCGCGATAGCGACCGACAATGAGCAGTTCTTC
CASSRLAIATDNEQFF
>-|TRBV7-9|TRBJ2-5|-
TGTGCCAGCAGTCCGACTAGCCAAGAGACCCAGTACTTC
CASSPTSQETQYF
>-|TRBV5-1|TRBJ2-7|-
TGCGCCAGCAGCCGTGAGGGCAGGGGCTACGAGCAGTACTTC
CASSREGRGYEQYF
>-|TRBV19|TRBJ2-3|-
TGTGCCAGTAGTATAGGAGCCATGGATACGCAGTATTTT
CASSIGAMDTQYF
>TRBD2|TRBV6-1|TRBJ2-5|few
TGTGCCAGCAGTGAAGCGGGGACTAGCATGAAGACCCAGTACTTC
CASSEAGTSMKTQYF
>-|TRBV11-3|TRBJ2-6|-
TGTGTTGAGGGGGCCAACGTCCTGACTTTC
CVEGANVLTF
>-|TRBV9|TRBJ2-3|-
TGTGCCAGCAGCGTAGTTAGTTCGGATACGCAGTATTTT
CASSVVSSDTQYF
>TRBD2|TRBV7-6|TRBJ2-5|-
TGTGCCAGCAGCTTTACCCTAGCGGGGGGGGGAGAGACCCAGTACTTC
CASSFTLAGGGETQYF
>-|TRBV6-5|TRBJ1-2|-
TGTGCCAGCAGCCCCCTCGGGGGGCTGGGGGGCTACACCTTC
CASSPLGGLGGYTF
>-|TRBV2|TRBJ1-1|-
TGTGCCAGCAGTTACTTCGGGGGCACTGAAGCTTTCTTT
CASSYFGGTEAFF
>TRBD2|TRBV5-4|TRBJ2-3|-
TGTGCCAGCAGCTCACCAGCGGGGGGCGACACAGATACGCAGTATTTT
CASSSPAGGDTDTQYF
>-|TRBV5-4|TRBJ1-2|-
TGTGCCAGCCGTCTAAGGGGGGGCCTTGGCTACACCTTC
CASRLRGGLGYTF